This TCR beta chain was identified during a study of cytomegalovirus exposure and HLA in healthy donors. 13 Jbeta primers and 60 Vbeta primers were used for the PCR. TCRdb keeps only in-frame clones here, not all; method: immunoSEQ multiplex PCR. The repertoire holds 150,000 to 200,000 clones, with over 70% as singletons. The receptor comes from a young woman in good health and CMV-seronegative. What was sequenced was PBMCs.

The CDR3 region has the DNA TGTGCCAGCAGTTTCCGTGGTCAGGGAGGAGGCGGCTACACCTTC. Amino acids: CASSFRGQGGGGYTF. The J gene is TRBJ1-2, the V gene TRBV28, with D possibly matching TRBD1 (5 bases). The CDR3 is 15 residues long. Germline V gives CDR1 MDHEN, CDR2 SYDVKM. The germline V and J ends were trimmed by 3 bases and 8 bases, with 19 bases remaining between them.